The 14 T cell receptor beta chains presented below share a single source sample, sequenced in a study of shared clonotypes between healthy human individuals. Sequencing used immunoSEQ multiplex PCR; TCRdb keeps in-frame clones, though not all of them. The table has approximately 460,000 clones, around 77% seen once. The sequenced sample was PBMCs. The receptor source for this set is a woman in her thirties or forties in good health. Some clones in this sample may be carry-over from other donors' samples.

This chain's CDR3 is CASSKDETGGGSYEQYF. As DNA, the CDR3 is TGTGCCAGCAGCAAAGATGAGACAGGGGGTGGGTCCTACGAGCAGTACTTC. The chain couples TRBV21-1 to TRBJ2-7; TRBD1 reflects the table's D call only, with no check against the DNA. TRBV21-1 is an annotated pseudogene. CDR3 length: 17 amino acids.

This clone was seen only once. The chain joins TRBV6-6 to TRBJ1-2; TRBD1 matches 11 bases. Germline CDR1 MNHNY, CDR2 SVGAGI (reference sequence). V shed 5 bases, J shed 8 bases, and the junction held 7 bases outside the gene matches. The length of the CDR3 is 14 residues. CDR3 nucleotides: TGTGCCAGCAGTCCTGGACAGGGGGCGGGAGGCTACACCTTC. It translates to CASSPGQGAGGYTF.

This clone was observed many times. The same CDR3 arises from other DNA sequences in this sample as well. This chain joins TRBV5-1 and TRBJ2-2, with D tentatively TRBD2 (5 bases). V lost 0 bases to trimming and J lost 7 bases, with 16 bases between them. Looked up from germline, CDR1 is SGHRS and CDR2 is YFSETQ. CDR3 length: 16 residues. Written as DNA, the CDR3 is TGCGCCAGCAGCTTGGTCGGGGAGATCTTAGGCGGGGAGCTGTTTTTT. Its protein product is CASSLVGEILGGELFF.

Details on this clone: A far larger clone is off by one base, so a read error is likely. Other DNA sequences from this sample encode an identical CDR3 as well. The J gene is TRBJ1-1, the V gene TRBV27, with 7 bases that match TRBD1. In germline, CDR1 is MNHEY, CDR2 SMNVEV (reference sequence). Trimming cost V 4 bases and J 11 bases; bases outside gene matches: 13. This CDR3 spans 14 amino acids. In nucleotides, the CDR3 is TGTGCCAGCAGTTGGGACAGCCCTGAGGGTGAGGCTTTCTTT. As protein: CASSWDSPEGEAFF.

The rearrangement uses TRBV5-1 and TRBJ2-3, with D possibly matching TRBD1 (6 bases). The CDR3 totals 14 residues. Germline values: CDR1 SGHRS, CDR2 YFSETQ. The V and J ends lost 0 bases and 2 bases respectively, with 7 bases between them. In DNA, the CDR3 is TGCGCCAGCAGCTTGGGGGACACCACAGATACGCAGTATTTT. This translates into CASSLGDTTDTQYF.

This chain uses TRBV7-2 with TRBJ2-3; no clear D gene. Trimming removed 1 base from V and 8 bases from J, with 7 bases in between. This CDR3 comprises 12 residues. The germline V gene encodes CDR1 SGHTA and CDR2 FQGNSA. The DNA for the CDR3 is TGTGCCAGCAGCTTAGATCGGTCTACGCAGTATTTT. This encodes CASSLDRSTQYF.

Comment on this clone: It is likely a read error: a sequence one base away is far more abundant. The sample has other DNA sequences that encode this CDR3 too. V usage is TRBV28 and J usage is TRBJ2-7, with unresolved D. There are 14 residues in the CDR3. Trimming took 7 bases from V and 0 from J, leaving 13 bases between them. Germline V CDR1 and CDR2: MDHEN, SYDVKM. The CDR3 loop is CASNSGVLSYEQYF. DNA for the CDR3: TGTGCCAGCAATTCCGGAGTTCTCTCCTACGAGCAGTACTTC. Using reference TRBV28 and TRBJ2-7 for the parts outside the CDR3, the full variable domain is DVKVTQSSRYLVKRTGEKVFLECVQDMDHENMFWYRQDPGLGLRLIYFSYDVKMKEKGDIPEGYSVSREKKERFSLILESASTNQTSMYLCASNSGVLSYEQYFGPGTRLTVT.

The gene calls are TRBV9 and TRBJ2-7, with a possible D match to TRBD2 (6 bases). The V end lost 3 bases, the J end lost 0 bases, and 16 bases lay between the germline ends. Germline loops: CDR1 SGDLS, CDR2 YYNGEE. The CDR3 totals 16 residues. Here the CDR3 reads CASSARDGGYSYEQYF. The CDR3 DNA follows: TGTGCCAGCAGCGCGCGGGACGGAGGCTACTCCTACGAGCAGTACTTC. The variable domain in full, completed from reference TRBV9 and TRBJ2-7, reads DSGVTQTPKHLITATGQRVTLRCSPRSGDLSVYWYQQSLDQGLQFLIQYYNGEERAKGNILERFSAQQFPDLHSELNLSSLELGDSALYFCASSARDGGYSYEQYFGPGTRLTVT.

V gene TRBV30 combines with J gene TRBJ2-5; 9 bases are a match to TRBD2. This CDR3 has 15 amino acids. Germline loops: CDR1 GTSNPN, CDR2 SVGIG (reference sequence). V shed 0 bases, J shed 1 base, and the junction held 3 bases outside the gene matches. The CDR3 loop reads CAWSVGSGSQETQYF. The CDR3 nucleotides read TGTGCCTGGAGTGTAGGTAGCGGGAGCCAAGAGACCCAGTACTTC.

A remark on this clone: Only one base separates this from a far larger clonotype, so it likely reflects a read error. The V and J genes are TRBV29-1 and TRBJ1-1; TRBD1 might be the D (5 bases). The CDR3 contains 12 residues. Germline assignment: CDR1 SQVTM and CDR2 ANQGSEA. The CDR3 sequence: CGVAGGIAEAFF. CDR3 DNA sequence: TGCGGCGTTGCCGGGGGAATCGCTGAAGCTTTCTTT. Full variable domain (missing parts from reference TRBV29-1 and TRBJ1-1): SAVISQKPSRDICQRGTSLTIQCQVDSQVTMMFWYRQQPGQSLTLIATANQGSEATYESGFVIDKFPISRPNLTFSTLTVSNMSPEDSSIYLCGVAGGIAEAFFGQGTRLTVV.

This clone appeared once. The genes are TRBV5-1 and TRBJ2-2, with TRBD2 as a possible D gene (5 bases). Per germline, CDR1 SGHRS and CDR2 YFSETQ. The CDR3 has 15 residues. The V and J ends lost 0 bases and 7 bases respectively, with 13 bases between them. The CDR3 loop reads CASSLEGEVFGELFF. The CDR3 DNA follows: TGCGCCAGCAGCTTGGAGGGAGAAGTGTTCGGGGAGCTGTTTTTT.

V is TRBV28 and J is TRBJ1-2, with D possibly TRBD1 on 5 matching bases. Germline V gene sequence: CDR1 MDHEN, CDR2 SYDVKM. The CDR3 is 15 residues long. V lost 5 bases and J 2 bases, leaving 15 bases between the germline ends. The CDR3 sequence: CASSDRRGGNYGYTF. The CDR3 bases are TGTGCCAGCAGTGACCGACGGGGGGGGAACTATGGCTACACCTTC.

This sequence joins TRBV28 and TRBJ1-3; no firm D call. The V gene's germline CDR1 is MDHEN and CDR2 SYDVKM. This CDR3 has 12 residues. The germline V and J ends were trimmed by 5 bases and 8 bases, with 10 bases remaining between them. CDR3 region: CASSPWGDTIYF. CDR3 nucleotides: TGTGCCAGCAGTCCGTGGGGAGACACCATATATTTT.

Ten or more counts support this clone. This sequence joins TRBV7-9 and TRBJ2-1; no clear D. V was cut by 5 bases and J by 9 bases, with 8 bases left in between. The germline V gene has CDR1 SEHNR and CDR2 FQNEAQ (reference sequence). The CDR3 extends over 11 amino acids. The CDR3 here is CASSPTREQFF. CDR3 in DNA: TGTGCCAGCAGCCCTACACGTGAGCAGTTCTTC.